This T cell receptor beta chain appears in the sequencing data of a study of T cells in Graves' hyperthyroidism and ophthalmopathy (dated by TCRdb to the late 2010s). Regarding the research as a whole: Peripheral blood was sampled at the time of initial diagnosis, prior to any treatment. A discovery cohort of around 98 patients, approximately 45 with Graves' ophthalmopathy and about 58 with stable Graves' hyperthyroidism, was used to find distinguishing TCR V-J signatures. Prospective prediction of ophthalmopathy was tested in an independent validation cohort of approximately 19 hyperthyroidism patients and 15 to 17 patients who later progressed to ophthalmopathy. For training and testing, the roughly 97 patients in the discovery cohort were randomly divided in a 7:3 ratio. In about 6 Graves' hyperthyroidism patients, the study also compared T-cell repertoires from thyroid tissue with T-cell repertoires from blood. Following sampling, methimazole starting at 30 mg daily was given to hyperthyroidism patients, and high-dose intravenous methylprednisolone was given to ophthalmopathy patients. The paper reports TCR Vbeta CDR3 sequencing of more than 120 peripheral blood samples: around 45 ophthalmopathy, under 80 hyperthyroidism and 17 progressor patients.

The trim is 3 bases for V and 5 bases for J, with a gap of 15 bases between the germline ends. The CDR3 covers 15 residues, taking in both the cysteine and the phenylalanine. The DNA shown is the 45-base CDR3, in frame from base 1. CDR1 KGHDR and CDR2 SFDVKD are derived from the germline V gene. The TCR beta CDR3 regions were amplified from RNA transcripts. The first round of RT-PCR for the TCR CDR3 was performed with the HTBI primer set and the Qiagen OneStep RT-PCR kit. The libraries were constructed in a second round of multiplex PCR and then size-selected and purified. The libraries were sequenced on an Illumina HiSeq2000 using paired-end 100 bp reads. For the original study's pipeline: SOAPnuke was used to process the raw data, with reads discarded if the reads contained adapters or uncalled bases, had a mean Phred below 15, or lacked an exact constant-primer or identifier match. COPE v1.2.5 was used to merge the high-quality paired reads, and each unique nucleotide sequence was defined as a clonotype. Clonotypes were aligned to IMGT TRBV, TRBD and TRBJ reference segments using MiTCR v1.1. The analysis included only V-J combinations with a frequency above 0.0001, which together covered 99% to 99.2% of the repertoires. The TCS score was defined as F50 (clonal expansion) divided by E x V (chaos), with BLOSUM62-based TCRdist calculated between CDR3 peptides within each V-J. Welch's t-statistics and random forest reduced roughly 540 V-J features to 10 to 15, which were used in a naive Bayes classifier (R e1071). TCRdb reprocessing: public reads trimmed at Q25 with fastp, clones called with MiXCR, in-frame beta chains kept. Records with the same CDR3 protein are collapsed into one entry carrying the most frequent genes and DNA. These V and J calls derive from TCRdb rather than the authors' analysis. The sample table shows fewer than 800,000 distinct CDR3 sequences, and roughly 17% are seen once. Approximately 8% of the sample is in the top ten clones.

As to this clonotype: It has no known antigen specificity. The sample holds no much larger clone one base away, and base qualities are not on file.

The research as a whole found: Sample size was not statistically predetermined, and investigators were not blinded to group allocation. Most expanded thyroid clonotypes (frequency above 0.001) were also detected in blood, a finding suggesting that blood repertoires may reflect thyroid immune responses. In validation, progression to ophthalmopathy was predicted by the model with around 71% sensitivity and roughly 72% specificity, a median of about 6 months before onset. Ophthalmopathy was separated from stable hyperthyroidism by a 13 V-J signature model, with 85% to 90% sensitivity and approximately 84% specificity obtained in cross-validation and 80%/75% obtained in testing.

Graves' hyperthyroidism was defined as stable when no progression to ophthalmopathy occurred over 18 months of follow-up. Hyperthyroidism patients were newly diagnosed, had a disease duration of under 2 months, and were aged 18 to 65 years. Patients with uncontrolled infections, other autoimmune diseases, pregnancy or lactation were excluded. Diagnoses were based on clinical symptoms, serum thyroxine and TRAb, thyroid ultrasound and orbital computed tomography. PBMCs were separated from approximately 9.9 ml of fresh peripheral blood using Ficoll-Paque density gradient centrifugation. Trizol reagent was used to extract total RNA, and RNA quality was then checked on an Agilent 2100 Bioanalyzer.

The sample taken for sequencing was blood. Recombination connected TRBV24-1 to TRBJ2-5; the D gene is perhaps TRBD2, from 6 matching bases. This clonotype was sampled from a man aged 18 to 35 with Graves' hyperthyroidism. The encoded CDR3 is CATSDPSTSGETQYF. The DNA is TGTGCCACCAGTGATCCCTCGACTAGTGGGGAGACCCAGTACTTC.